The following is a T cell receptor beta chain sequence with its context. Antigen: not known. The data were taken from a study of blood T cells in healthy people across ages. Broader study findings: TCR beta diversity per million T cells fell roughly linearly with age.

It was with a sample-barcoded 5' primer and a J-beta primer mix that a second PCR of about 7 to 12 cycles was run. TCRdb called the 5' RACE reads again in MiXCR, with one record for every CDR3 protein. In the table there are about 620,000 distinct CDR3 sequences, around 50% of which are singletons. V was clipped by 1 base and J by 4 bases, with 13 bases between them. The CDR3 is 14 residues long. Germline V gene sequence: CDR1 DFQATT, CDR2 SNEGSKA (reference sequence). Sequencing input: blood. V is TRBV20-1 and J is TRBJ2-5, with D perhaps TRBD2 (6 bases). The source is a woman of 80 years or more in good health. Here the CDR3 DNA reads TGCAGTGCTAGAGTGCTAGCGAGGGGAGAGACCCAGTACTTC. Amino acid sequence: CSARVLARGETQYF.